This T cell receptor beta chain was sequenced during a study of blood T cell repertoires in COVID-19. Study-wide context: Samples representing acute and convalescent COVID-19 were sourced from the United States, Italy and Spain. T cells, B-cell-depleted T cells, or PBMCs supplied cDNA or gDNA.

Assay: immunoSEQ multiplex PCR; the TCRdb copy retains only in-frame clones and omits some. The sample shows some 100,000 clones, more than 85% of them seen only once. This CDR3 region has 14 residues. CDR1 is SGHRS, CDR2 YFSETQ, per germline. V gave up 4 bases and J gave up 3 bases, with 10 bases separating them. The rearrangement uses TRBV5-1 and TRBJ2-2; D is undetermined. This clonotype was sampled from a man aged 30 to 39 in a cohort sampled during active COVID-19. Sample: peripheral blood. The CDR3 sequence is CASSEPYYTGELFF. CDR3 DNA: TGCGCCAGCAGCGAGCCCTATTACACCGGGGAGCTGTTTTTT. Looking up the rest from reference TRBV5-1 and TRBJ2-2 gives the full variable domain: KAGVTQTPRYLIKTRGQQVTLSCSPISGHRSVSWYQQTPGQGLQFLFEYFSETQRNKGNFPGRFSGRQFSNSRSEMNVSTLELGDSALYLCASSEPYYTGELFFGEGSRLTVL.